This TCR beta chain was recorded in a study of beta chain features in type 1 diabetes. Study-wide findings and caveats: A closer apparent resemblance between naive, central memory and Treg TCRB repertoires was seen in patients than in healthy donors. Shorter TCRB CDR3s, moderately but significantly so, were found in Type 1 diabetes patients in all four CD4+ subsets.

CD45RO/CCR7/CD25/CD127/CD95/CD27 staining was used to isolate CD4+ naive, central memory, regulatory and stem cell-like memory cells by sorting. Purity (above 95%) was reached by all sorted populations. Expressed TCRB transcripts were sequenced because the entire RNA isolate underwent reverse transcription. The method was immunoSEQ multiplex PCR; TCRdb's version includes in-frame clones alone and lacks a portion of them. The profile covers hundreds of thousands of clones, with roughly 16% appearing a single time and around 0.1% taken by the ten largest. This clone was counted only a few times. The antigen is not known. The germline V and J ends were trimmed by 1 base and 0 bases, with 12 bases remaining between them. CDR3 length equals 16 residues. The germline CDR1 and CDR2 sequences are SGHNT and YYREEE (reference sequence).

The clonotype comes from a man between 18 and 29 years old in good health. The chain is built from TRBV5-4 and TRBJ2-3; D uncertain. Sequencing was carried out using naive CD4+ T cells from blood. The CDR3 nucleotides are TGTGCCAGCAGCTTGTTAAAGGGCCCAAGCACAGATACGCAGTATTTT. The encoded protein is CASSLLKGPSTDTQYF.